This record covers a single TCR beta chain. The record originates from a study of radiotherapy plus CTLA-4 blockade in lung cancer. The CDR3 covers 17 residues. J was trimmed by 2 bases and V by 5 bases; bases with no gene match: 15. Germline V gene lookup returns CDR1 MNHEY and CDR2 SMNVEV (reference sequence). Clones were sequenced by immunoSEQ multiplex PCR, and TCRdb holds only the in-frame ones, with some missing. The sample includes tens of thousands of clones, around 70% of them seen just once. Focal radiation was given together with CTLA-4 blockade (ipilimumab) to patients with chemo-refractory metastatic non-small-cell lung cancer.

The sequenced sample was peripheral blood, obtained from a patient treated with radiotherapy plus ipilimumab. The receptor comes from a human donor with non-small cell lung cancer who had stable disease on radiotherapy plus ipilimumab. J is TRBJ2-7 and V is TRBV27; 7 nucleotides match TRBD2. The CDR3 DNA reads TGTGCCAGCAGTGGTTCAGCGGGACTCCAGCTCACCTACGAGCAGTACTTC. This codes for CASSGSAGLQLTYEQYF.